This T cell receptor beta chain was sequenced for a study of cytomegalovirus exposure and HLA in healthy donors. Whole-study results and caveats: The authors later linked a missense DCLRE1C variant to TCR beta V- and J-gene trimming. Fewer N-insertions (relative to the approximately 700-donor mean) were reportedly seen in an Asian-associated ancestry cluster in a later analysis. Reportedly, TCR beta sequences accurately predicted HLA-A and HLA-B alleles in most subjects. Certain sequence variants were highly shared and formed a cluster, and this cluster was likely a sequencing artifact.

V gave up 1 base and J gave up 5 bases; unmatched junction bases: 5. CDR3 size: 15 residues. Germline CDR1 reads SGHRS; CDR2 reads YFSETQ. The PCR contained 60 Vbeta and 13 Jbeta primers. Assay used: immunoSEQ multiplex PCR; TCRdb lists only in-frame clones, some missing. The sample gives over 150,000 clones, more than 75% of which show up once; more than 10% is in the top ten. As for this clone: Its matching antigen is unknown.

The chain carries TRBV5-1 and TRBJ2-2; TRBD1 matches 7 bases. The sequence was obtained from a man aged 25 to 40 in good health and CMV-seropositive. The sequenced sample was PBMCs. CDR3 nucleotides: TGCGCCAGCAGCTTGCAGGGGGTGGTTACCGGGGAGCTGTTTTTT. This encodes CASSLQGVVTGELFF.